The clone carrying this T cell receptor beta chain was recorded at least ten times. What it binds is not known. MiXCR was run by TCRdb on the 5' RACE reads, yielding one entry per CDR3 protein. The sample contains 50,000 to 60,000 distinct CDR3 sequences, under 8% of which appear only once. Time point given: blood at routine non-recurrence follow-up after resection. Unsorted tumor, nontumor lung tissue or cryopreserved PBMC supplied the whole RNA. The data belong to a study of spatial heterogeneity in lung cancer. Whole-study context: When follow-up PBMC samples existed, they were sequenced (at a median of around 2 years after resection). Fewer alpha-chain than beta-chain sequences were consistently detected. Whole-study findings and limits: Ubiquitous expanded tumor TCRs appeared in blood more at resection than follow-up.

V was trimmed by 6 bases and J by 8 bases, leaving 16 bases between them. This CDR3 contains 13 residues. Per the germline V gene, CDR1 is MDHEN and CDR2 is SYDVKM. The source was PBMCs, collected at follow-up. This TCR derives from a female donor with early-stage non-small cell lung cancer. J is TRBJ1-1 and V is TRBV28; D is undetermined. The CDR3 coding sequence is TGTGCCAGCAGCCCTACTAGGACGGCCGAAGCTTTCTTT. This encodes CASSPTRTAEAFF.